The 29 T cell receptor beta chains in this list originate from one sample, sequenced in a study of blood T cell repertoires in COVID-19. TCRdb's table, derived via immunoSEQ multiplex PCR, lists solely in-frame clones and lacks some. The data show approximately 69,000 clones, around three quarters seen once. Sequenced sample: peripheral blood. The receptors derive from a man between 60 and 75 years old with acute or convalescent COVID-19.

The CDR3 loop is CAISGAGTYEQYF. CDR3 coding DNA: TGTGCCATCAGTGGGGCCGGAACCTACGAGCAGTACTTC. The chain recombines TRBV10-3 with TRBJ2-7, with D uncertain. The CDR3 is 13 residues long. Trimming removed 4 bases at V and 2 bases at J, with 9 bases between. CDR1 and CDR2 (germline): ENHRY, SYGVKD.

The table lists this clone with a count of one. This sequence joins TRBV5-1 and TRBJ2-3; TRBD2 is a possible D gene (6 bases). V was shortened by 4 bases and J by 2 bases, with 11 bases between the two germline ends. The germline CDR1 and CDR2 sequences are SGHRS and YFSETQ. The CDR3 spans 14 residues. CDR3 sequence (DNA): TGCGCCAGCAGCGCGGGACCAAACACAGATACGCAGTATTTT. Its translation: CASSAGPNTDTQYF. The entire variable domain, with the rest obtained from reference TRBV5-1 and TRBJ2-3, is as follows: KAGVTQTPRYLIKTRGQQVTLSCSPISGHRSVSWYQQTPGQGLQFLFEYFSETQRNKGNFPGRFSGRQFSNSRSEMNVSTLELGDSALYLCASSAGPNTDTQYFGPGTRLTVL.

The chain carries TRBV7-9 and TRBJ1-1, with a tentative D call TRBD1 (6 bases). V gave up 5 bases and J gave up 6 bases, with 22 bases separating them. This CDR3 region has 16 residues. Per germline, CDR1 SEHNR and CDR2 FQNEAQ (reference sequence). CDR3 DNA: TGTGCCAGCAGCCCAAGGGGGGTTGGGGAGGGTTCTGAAGCTTTCTTT. This encodes CASSPRGVGEGSEAFF.

This clone is a singleton in its sample. V usage is TRBV6-2 or TRBV6-3 and J usage is TRBJ2-7; 10 bases match TRBD1. The V segment lost 2 bases and the J segment 2 bases; nucleotides outside the gene matches: 9. CDR3 size: 17 residues. The germline V gene encodes CDR1 MNHEY and CDR2 SVGEGT. In nucleotides, the CDR3 is TGTGCCAGCAGTTACCGACAGGGGGCCCAAAGCGCCTACGAGCAGTACTTC. Amino acid sequence: CASSYRQGAQSAYEQYF.

The chain combines TRBV6-2 or TRBV6-3 with TRBJ2-5; D is perhaps TRBD2 (6 bases). CDR3 size: 15 residues. V shed 5 bases and J shed 3 bases, with 16 bases lying between them. Per the germline V gene, CDR1 is MNHEY and CDR2 is SVGEGT. In nucleotides, the CDR3 is TGTGCCAGCAGTGACCCAACGGGGGTTAAAGAGACCCAGTACTTC. Translated: CASSDPTGVKETQYF.

This chain joins TRBV4-3 and TRBJ1-1; tentative D call: TRBD1 (5 bases). Germline loops: CDR1 LGHNA, CDR2 YSLEER. Trimming took 1 base from V and 2 from J, leaving 14 bases between them. The CDR3 runs to 16 residues. CDR3 coding DNA: TGCGCCAGCAGCCAAGTAGGGGCCGGACCCAACACTGAAGCTTTCTTT. Its protein product is CASSQVGAGPNTEAFF.

The chain's CDR3 is CASTREENYGYTF. The CDR3 region has the DNA TGTGCCAGCACCAGGGAGGAGAACTATGGCTACACCTTC. The chain couples TRBV2 to TRBJ1-2; TRBD1 is a possible D gene (5 bases). The ends were cut back, 7 bases at V and 2 bases at J, with 11 bases in the middle. The CDR3 is made up of 13 amino acids. The germline gives CDR1 SNHLY, CDR2 FYNNEI.

The chain has TRBV5-5 and TRBJ2-7, with D tentatively TRBD1 (6 bases). Trimming removed 4 bases from V and 3 bases from J, with 17 bases in between. This CDR3 region has 15 residues. Germline V lookup: CDR1 SGHKS, CDR2 YYEKEE (reference sequence). CDR3 coding DNA: TGTGCCAGCAGCGCCCGTTGGGGGCTCAACTACGAGCAGTACTTC. Encoded protein: CASSARWGLNYEQYF.

The V call is TRBV3-1 (or the pseudogene TRBV3-2), the J call TRBJ1-5; D is unresolved. V shed 1 base and J shed 6 bases, with 7 bases lying between them. The CDR3 runs to 13 residues. CDR1 LGHDT and CDR2 YNNKEL come from the germline V gene (reference sequence). The DNA for the CDR3 is TGTGCCAGCAGCCAAGCGGGGAGTCAGCCCCAGCATTTT. Translation gives CASSQAGSQPQHF.

This clone appeared a few times. The rearrangement links TRBV5-1 to TRBJ1-5, with a possible D match to TRBD1 (6 bases). V was shortened by 4 bases and J by 7 bases, with 18 bases between the two germline ends. Germline V gene sequence: CDR1 SGHRS, CDR2 YFSETQ. CDR3 length: 15 residues. The CDR3 region is CASSPGGGNGQPQHF. In DNA, the CDR3 is TGCGCCAGCAGCCCGGGGGGGGGCAATGGACAGCCCCAGCATTTT.

The rearrangement uses TRBV15 and TRBJ1-1, with 8 bases that match TRBD1. There are 14 residues in the CDR3. Germline loops: CDR1 LNHNV, CDR2 YYDKDF (reference sequence). Trimming cost V 5 bases and J 10 bases; bases outside gene matches: 12. The CDR3 bases are TGTGCCACCAGCTTCGCTCGGCAGGGGGCCGGAGCTTTCTTT. Translation gives CATSFARQGAGAFF.

The genes are TRBV5-1 and TRBJ2-1, with D perhaps matching TRBD2 (6 bases). CDR3 length: 13 residues. The V gene's germline CDR1 is SGHRS and CDR2 YFSETQ. V lost 3 bases and J 4 bases, leaving 8 bases between the germline ends. In nucleotides, the CDR3 is TGCGCCAGCAGCTCGGGGGTTTACAATGAGCAGTTCTTC. Residues: CASSSGVYNEQFF.

This clone was seen a handful of times. This sequence joins TRBV5-4 and TRBJ2-7; D gene ambiguous. This CDR3 comprises 17 residues. CDR1 SGHNT and CDR2 YYREEE come from the germline V gene (reference sequence). Trimming took off 4 bases at V and 2 bases at J, with 22 bases between the two ends. The CDR3 loop reads CASSLTENWKEAYEQYF. The CDR3 DNA is TGTGCCAGCAGCCTGACGGAGAACTGGAAAGAGGCCTACGAGCAGTACTTC.

This clone was recorded a few times. The chain uses TRBV6-5 and TRBJ1-1, with 11 nucleotides matching TRBD1. V shed 7 bases, J shed 4 bases, and the junction held 5 bases outside the gene matches. CDR1 and CDR2 (germline): MNHEY, SVGAGI. CDR3 length equals 14 residues. The CDR3 loop is CASTGQGAGTEAFF. CDR3 in DNA: TGTGCCAGCACCGGACAGGGGGCTGGCACTGAAGCTTTCTTT.

This sequence joins TRBV19 and TRBJ1-2; D might be TRBD1 (6 bases). V was shortened by 6 bases and J by 4 bases, with 27 bases between the two germline ends. Germline CDR1 LNHDA, CDR2 SQIVND (reference sequence). The CDR3 sequence is 18 residues long. The CDR3 nucleotides are TGTGCCAGTAGAACAGGGACCGACACGCCTCGGGCTATCTATGGCTACACCTTC. Translating gives CASRTGTDTPRAIYGYTF. Drawing the rest from reference TRBV19 and TRBJ1-2, the complete variable domain is DGGITQSPKYLFRKEGQNVTLSCEQNLNHDAMYWYRQDPGQGLRLIYYSQIVNDFQKGDIAEGYSVSREKKESFPLTVTSAQKNPTAFYLCASRTGTDTPRAIYGYTFGSGTRLTVV.

This chain uses TRBV29-1 with TRBJ2-3; 8 bases fit TRBD2. The J segment lost 5 bases and the V segment lost 6 bases, leaving 7 bases of the junction unmatched. The germline gives CDR1 SQVTM, CDR2 ANQGSEA. The CDR3 sequence is 13 residues long. In nucleotides, the CDR3 is TGCAGCGTGAGCGGGGGCAATCAAGATACGCAGTATTTT. Protein: CSVSGGNQDTQYF.

The V call is TRBV4-3, the J call TRBJ1-6; no clear D gene. This CDR3 contains 16 residues. Trimming removed 0 bases from V and 9 bases from J, with 15 bases in between. The germline V gene has CDR1 LGHNA and CDR2 YSLEER. The CDR3 bases are TGCGCCAGCAGCCAAGAGCCAGCCGACTTGCGTTCACCCCTCCACTTT. Amino acid sequence: CASSQEPADLRSPLHF.

The chain employs TRBV6-5 and TRBJ1-6; 10 nucleotides align to TRBD1. The J segment lost 14 bases and the V segment lost 8 bases, leaving 12 bases of the junction unmatched. The length of the CDR3 is 14 residues. The germline gives CDR1 MNHEY, CDR2 SVGAGI. CDR3 nucleotides: TGTGCCAGCTCCCCCGACAGGGGGCGAGGGTCCCTCCACTTT. Amino acid sequence: CASSPDRGRGSLHF.

The chain links TRBV30 to TRBJ2-3; TRBD2 might be the D (5 bases). V lost 2 bases and J lost 3, with 12 bases in between. The CDR3 sequence is 14 residues long. Germline CDR1 reads GTSNPN; CDR2 reads SVGIG (reference sequence). This CDR3 is CAWSLAEGTDTQYF. DNA for the CDR3: TGTGCCTGGAGTCTAGCAGAGGGTACAGATACGCAGTATTTT.

The V call is TRBV5-1, the J call TRBJ2-5, with 12 bases lining up with TRBD1. Germline assignment: CDR1 SGHRS and CDR2 YFSETQ. With 6 bases clipped from V and 4 bases from J, the junction kept 10 bases outside the gene matches. This CDR3 spans 16 amino acids. Here the CDR3 reads CASKLRGQGAGETQYF. CDR3 DNA: TGCGCCAGCAAGCTGAGGGGACAGGGGGCGGGAGAGACCCAGTACTTC.

This rearrangement joins TRBV6-2 or TRBV6-3 to TRBJ2-7, with a possible D match to TRBD2 (6 bases). Between the trimmed V and J ends, which lost 5 bases and 4 bases, there was a span of 18 bases. The CDR3 runs to 15 residues. Germline CDR1 is MNHEY and CDR2 is SVGEGT. CDR3 in amino acids: CASSAPGRGRYEQYF. CDR3 sequence (DNA): TGTGCCAGCAGTGCCCCGGGGCGGGGTAGGTACGAGCAGTACTTC.

The rearrangement joins TRBV3-1 (or the pseudogene TRBV3-2) to TRBJ1-5; the D is unclear. The CDR3 spans 16 residues. CDR1 and CDR2 from the germline V gene are LGHDT and YNNKEL (reference sequence). V was cut by 5 bases and J by 7 bases, with 21 bases left in between. This CDR3 reads CASSDTAALGKQPQHF. The CDR3, as DNA: TGTGCCAGCAGCGATACCGCGGCGCTCGGAAAGCAGCCCCAGCATTTT.

The rearrangement joins TRBV9 to TRBJ1-4; D may be TRBD1 (6 bases). The length of the CDR3 is 17 residues. Trimming cost V 0 bases and J 8 bases, with 20 bases left between them. Germline V lookup: CDR1 SGDLS, CDR2 YYNGEE. The CDR3 nucleotides read TGTGCCAGCAGCGTAGCTCCGATCTCAGGGGCTGGGGAAAAACTGTTTTTT. As protein: CASSVAPISGAGEKLFF.

The sample holds a few counts of this clone. The chain is built from TRBV11-2 and TRBJ1-1, with D possibly matching TRBD1 (6 bases). V was shortened by 6 bases and J by 1 base, with 9 bases between the two germline ends. CDR3 length: 13 residues. CDR1 SGHAT and CDR2 FQNNGV come from the germline V gene. CDR3 coding DNA: TGTGCCAGCAGTTCAGGGGAGAACACTGAAGCTTTCTTT. This translates into CASSSGENTEAFF.

The rearrangement links TRBV5-6 to TRBJ2-1; 7 nucleotides align to TRBD1. Germline trimming cut 1 base from V and 7 bases from J; bases unmatched to any gene: 8. The CDR3 length is 15 residues. Germline V gene data show CDR1 as SGHDT and CDR2 as YYEEEE. CDR3 sequence: CASSLWSGGGNEQFF. For the CDR3, the DNA is TGTGCCAGCAGCTTGTGGTCAGGGGGTGGTAATGAGCAGTTCTTC.

The J gene is TRBJ1-1, the V gene TRBV11-2, with 7 bases aligning to TRBD1. Per the germline V gene, CDR1 is SGHAT and CDR2 is FQNNGV. Trimming at V came to 5 bases and at J to 8 bases, leaving 5 bases not matched to a gene. This CDR3 has 12 amino acids. CDR3 amino acids: CASSMDRTEAFF. The CDR3, as DNA: TGTGCCAGCAGCATGGACAGGACAGAAGCTTTCTTT.

The chain combines TRBV27 with TRBJ1-6, with D unresolved. Looked up from germline, CDR1 is MNHEY and CDR2 is SMNVEV (reference sequence). The CDR3 consists of 14 residues. Trimming stripped 6 bases from V and 1 base from J, with 7 bases between. The chain's CDR3 is CASRQNSYNSPLHF. For the CDR3, the DNA is TGTGCCAGCAGGCAGAATTCCTATAATTCACCCCTCCACTTT.

The V gene is TRBV5-1, the J gene TRBJ2-5, with 12 bases fitting TRBD2. From germline, CDR1 is SGHRS and CDR2 YFSETQ. The J segment lost 5 bases and the V segment lost 4 bases, leaving 6 bases of the junction unmatched. The length of the CDR3 is 15 residues. For the CDR3, the DNA is TGCGCCAGCAGCGTTGGGACTAGCGGGCTGGAGACCCAGTACTTC. It specifies CASSVGTSGLETQYF.

This sequence joins TRBV10-2 and TRBJ1-5; 7 bases fit TRBD1. The CDR3 sequence is 14 residues long. Trimming at V came to 0 bases and at J to 7 bases, leaving 3 bases not matched to a gene. Germline V gene sequence: CDR1 WSHSY, CDR2 SAAADI. Here the CDR3 DNA reads TGCGCCAGCAGTGAGTCACAGGGGTGGCAGCCCCAGCATTTT. It specifies CASSESQGWQPQHF.